This T cell receptor beta chain was captured by sequencing in a study of blood T cells in healthy people across ages. Germline V gives CDR1 DFQATT, CDR2 SNEGSKA (reference sequence). The CDR3 is 14 amino acids. Trimming left V 2 bases short and J 0 bases short, with 11 bases between. A second PCR, run for about 6 to 11 cycles, used a sample-barcoded 5' primer plus a J-beta primer mix. Each TCR beta cDNA got a 12-nucleotide random molecular identifier. From the 5' RACE reads, TCRdb called clonotypes with MiXCR, one entry per CDR3 protein. The repertoire includes over 700,000 distinct CDR3 sequences, 53% of them detected once, and about 42% sits in the top ten.

This chain links TRBV20-1 with TRBJ2-7, with D uncertain. The receptor's source is an elderly man in good health. The sequenced sample was blood. The CDR3 loop is CSARWPGSSYEQYF. CDR3 sequence (DNA): TGCAGTGCTAGATGGCCGGGCAGCTCCTACGAGCAGTACTTC.